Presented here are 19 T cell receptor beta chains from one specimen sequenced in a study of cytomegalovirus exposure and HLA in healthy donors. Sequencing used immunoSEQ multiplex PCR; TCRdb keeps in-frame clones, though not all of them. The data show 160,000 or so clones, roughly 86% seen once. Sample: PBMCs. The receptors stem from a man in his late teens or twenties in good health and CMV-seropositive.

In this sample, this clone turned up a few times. CDR3 in amino acids: CATSGTDYGYTF. CDR3 DNA sequence: TGTGCCACCTCCGGGACAGATTATGGCTACACCTTC. The V gene is TRBV7-9, the J gene TRBJ1-2; 7 bases agree with TRBD1. This CDR3 contains 12 residues. The germline gives CDR1 SEHNR, CDR2 FQNEAQ (reference sequence). Germline trimming cut 10 bases from V and 5 bases from J; bases unmatched to any gene: 7.

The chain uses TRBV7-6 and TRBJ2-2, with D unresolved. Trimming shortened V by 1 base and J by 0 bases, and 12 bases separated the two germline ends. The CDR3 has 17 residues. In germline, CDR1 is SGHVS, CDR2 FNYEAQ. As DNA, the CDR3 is TGTGCCAGCAGCTTAGTCTTCGCAGGCGCGAACACCGGGGAGCTGTTTTTT. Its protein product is CASSLVFAGANTGELFF.

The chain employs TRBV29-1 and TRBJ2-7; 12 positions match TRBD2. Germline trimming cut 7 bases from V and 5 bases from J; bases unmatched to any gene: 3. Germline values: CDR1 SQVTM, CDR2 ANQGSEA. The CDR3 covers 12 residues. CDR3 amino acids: CSGGLAGHEQYF. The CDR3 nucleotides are TGCAGCGGGGGACTAGCGGGCCACGAGCAGTACTTC.

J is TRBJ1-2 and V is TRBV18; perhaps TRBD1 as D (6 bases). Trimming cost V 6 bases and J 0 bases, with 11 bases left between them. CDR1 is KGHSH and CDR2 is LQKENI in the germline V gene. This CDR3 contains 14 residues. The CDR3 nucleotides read TGTGCCAGCTCGCCGGGACACCCTAACTATGGCTACACCTTC. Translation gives CASSPGHPNYGYTF.

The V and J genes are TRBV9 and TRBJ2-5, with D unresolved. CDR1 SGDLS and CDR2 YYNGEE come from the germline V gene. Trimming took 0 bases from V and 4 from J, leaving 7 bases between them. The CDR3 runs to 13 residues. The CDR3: CASSVAAGETQYF. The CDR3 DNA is TGTGCCAGCAGCGTAGCGGCAGGAGAGACCCAGTACTTC.

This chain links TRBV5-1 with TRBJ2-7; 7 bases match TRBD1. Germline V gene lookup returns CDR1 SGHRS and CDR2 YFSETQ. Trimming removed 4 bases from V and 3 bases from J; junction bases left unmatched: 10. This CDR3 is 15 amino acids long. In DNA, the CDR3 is TGCGCCAGCAGCCCCACAACAGGGGATTACTACGAGCAGTACTTC. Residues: CASSPTTGDYYEQYF.

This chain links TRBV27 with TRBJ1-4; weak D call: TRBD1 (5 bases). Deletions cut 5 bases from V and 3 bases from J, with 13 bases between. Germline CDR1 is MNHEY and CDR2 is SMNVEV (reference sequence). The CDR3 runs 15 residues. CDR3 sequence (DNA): TGTGCCAGCAGTGAAGGACACCCAGCTAATGAAAAACTGTTTTTT. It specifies CASSEGHPANEKLFF.

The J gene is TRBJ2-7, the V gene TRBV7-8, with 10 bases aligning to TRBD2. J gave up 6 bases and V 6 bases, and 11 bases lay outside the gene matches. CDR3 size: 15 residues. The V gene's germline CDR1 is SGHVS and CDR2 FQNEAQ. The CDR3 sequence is CASSPKRGGVLEQYF. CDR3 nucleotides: TGTGCCAGCAGTCCGAAGCGGGGGGGTGTTCTCGAGCAGTACTTC.

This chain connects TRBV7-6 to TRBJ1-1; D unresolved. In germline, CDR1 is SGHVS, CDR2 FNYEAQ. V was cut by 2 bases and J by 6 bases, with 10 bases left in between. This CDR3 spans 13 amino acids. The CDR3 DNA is TGTGCCAGCAGCTTACGGAATGAGGCTGAAGCTTTCTTT. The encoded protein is CASSLRNEAEAFF.

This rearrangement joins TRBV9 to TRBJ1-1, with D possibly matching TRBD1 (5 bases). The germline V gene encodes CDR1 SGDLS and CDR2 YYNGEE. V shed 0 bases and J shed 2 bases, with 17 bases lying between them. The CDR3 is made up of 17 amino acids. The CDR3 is CASSVGGTGRYNTEAFF. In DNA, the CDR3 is TGTGCCAGCAGCGTAGGCGGGACGGGAAGATACAACACTGAAGCTTTCTTT. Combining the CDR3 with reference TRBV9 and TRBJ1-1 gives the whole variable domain DSGVTQTPKHLITATGQRVTLRCSPRSGDLSVYWYQQSLDQGLQFLIQYYNGEERAKGNILERFSAQQFPDLHSELNLSSLELGDSALYFCASSVGGTGRYNTEAFFGQGTRLTVV.

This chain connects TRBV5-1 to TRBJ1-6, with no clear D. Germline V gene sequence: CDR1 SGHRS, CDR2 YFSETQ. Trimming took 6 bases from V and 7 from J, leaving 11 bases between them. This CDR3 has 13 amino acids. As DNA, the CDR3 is TGCGCCAGCACCCCGGGTCCCAATTCACCCCTCCACTTT. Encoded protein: CASTPGPNSPLHF.

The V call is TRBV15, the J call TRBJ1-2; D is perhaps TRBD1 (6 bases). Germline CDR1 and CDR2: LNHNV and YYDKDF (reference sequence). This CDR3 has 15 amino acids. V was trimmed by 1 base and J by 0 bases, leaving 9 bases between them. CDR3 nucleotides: TGTGCCACCAGCAGAGTAGACAGGTCTAACTATGGCTACACCTTC. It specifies CATSRVDRSNYGYTF.

The CDR3 loop reads CASSLHPGQNTDTQYF. In DNA, the CDR3 is TGTGCCAGCAGCTTACACCCGGGACAAAACACAGATACGCAGTATTTT. The chain combines TRBV7-8 with TRBJ2-3, with D possibly being TRBD1 (6 bases). The CDR3 runs 16 residues. Germline V CDR1 and CDR2: SGHVS, FQNEAQ. V shed 2 bases and J shed 2 bases, with 14 bases lying between them.

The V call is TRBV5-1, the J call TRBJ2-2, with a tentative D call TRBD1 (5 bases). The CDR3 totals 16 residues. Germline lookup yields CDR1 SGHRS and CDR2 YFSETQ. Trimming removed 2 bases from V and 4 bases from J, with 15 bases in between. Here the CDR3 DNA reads TGCGCCAGCAGCTTCCAGGGCGCCCTGAGCACCGGGGAGCTGTTTTTT. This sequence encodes CASSFQGALSTGELFF.

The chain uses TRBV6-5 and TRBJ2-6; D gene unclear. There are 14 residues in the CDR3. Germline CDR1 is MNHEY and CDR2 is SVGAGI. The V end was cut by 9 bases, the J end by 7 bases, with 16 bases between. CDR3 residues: CASGPTFKANVLTF. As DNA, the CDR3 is TGTGCCAGTGGGCCGACGTTTAAAGCCAACGTCCTGACTTTC.

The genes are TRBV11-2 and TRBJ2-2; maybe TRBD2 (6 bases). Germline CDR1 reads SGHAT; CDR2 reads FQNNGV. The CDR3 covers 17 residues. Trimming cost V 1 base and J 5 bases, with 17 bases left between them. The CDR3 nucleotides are TGTGCCAGCAGCTTAGCCCTCGGCCTCGCGGGAACCGGGGAGCTGTTTTTT. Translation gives CASSLALGLAGTGELFF.

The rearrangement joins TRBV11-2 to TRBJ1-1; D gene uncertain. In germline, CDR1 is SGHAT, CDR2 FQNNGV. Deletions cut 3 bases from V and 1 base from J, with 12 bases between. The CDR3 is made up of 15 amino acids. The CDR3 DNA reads TGTGCCAGCAGCTTTATGGGAGTAGGGAACACTGAAGCTTTCTTT. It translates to CASSFMGVGNTEAFF. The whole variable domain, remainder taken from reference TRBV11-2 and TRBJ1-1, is EAGVAQSPRYKIIEKRQSVAFWCNPISGHATLYWYQQILGQGPKLLIQFQNNGVVDDSQLPKDRFSAERLKGVDSTLKIQPAKLEDSAVYLCASSFMGVGNTEAFFGQGTRLTVV.

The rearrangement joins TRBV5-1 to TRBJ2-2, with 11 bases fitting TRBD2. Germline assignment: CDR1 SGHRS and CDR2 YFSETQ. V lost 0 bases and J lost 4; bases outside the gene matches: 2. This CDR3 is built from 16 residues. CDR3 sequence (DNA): TGCGCCAGCAGCTTGGGACTAGCGGGAATCACCGGGGAGCTGTTTTTT. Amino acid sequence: CASSLGLAGITGELFF.

The CDR3 loop reads CASSFGQGTNEQFF. The DNA of the CDR3 is TGTGCCAGCAGTTTTGGACAGGGGACCAATGAGCAGTTCTTC. The chain couples TRBV5-6 to TRBJ2-1, with 9 bases that match TRBD1. CDR3 length equals 14 residues. V lost 5 bases to trimming and J lost 6 bases; unmatched junction nucleotides: 6. Germline assignment: CDR1 SGHDT and CDR2 YYEEEE.